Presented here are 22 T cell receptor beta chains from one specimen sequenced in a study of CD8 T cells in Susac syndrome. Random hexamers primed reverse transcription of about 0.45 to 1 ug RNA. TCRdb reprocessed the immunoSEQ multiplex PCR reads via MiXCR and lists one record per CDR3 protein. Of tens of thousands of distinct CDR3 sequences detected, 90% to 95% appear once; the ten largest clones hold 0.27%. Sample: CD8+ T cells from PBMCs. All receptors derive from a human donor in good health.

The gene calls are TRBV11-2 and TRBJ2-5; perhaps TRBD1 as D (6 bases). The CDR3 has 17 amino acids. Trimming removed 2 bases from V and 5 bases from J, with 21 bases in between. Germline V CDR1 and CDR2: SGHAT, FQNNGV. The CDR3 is CASSLNEVSRGVETQYF. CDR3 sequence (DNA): TGTGCCAGCAGCTTAAACGAAGTTAGCAGGGGTGTGGAGACCCAGTACTTC.

CDR3 bases: TGCAGCGTCCTGAACGGAGGGATCCACGAGCAGTACTTC. Translated, it gives CSVLNGGIHEQYF. The gene calls are TRBV29-1 and TRBJ2-7; D possibly corresponds to TRBD2 (6 bases). Trimming shortened V by 6 bases and J by 5 bases, and 17 bases separated the two germline ends. The CDR3 loop spans 13 amino acids. The germline V gene encodes CDR1 SQVTM and CDR2 ANQGSEA.

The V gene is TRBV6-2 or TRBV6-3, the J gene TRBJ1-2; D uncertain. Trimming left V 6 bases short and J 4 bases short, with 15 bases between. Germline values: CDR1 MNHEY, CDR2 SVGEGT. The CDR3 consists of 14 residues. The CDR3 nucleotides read TGTGCCAGCAGAGAAACCCACACCCTCTATGGCTACACCTTC. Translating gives CASRETHTLYGYTF.

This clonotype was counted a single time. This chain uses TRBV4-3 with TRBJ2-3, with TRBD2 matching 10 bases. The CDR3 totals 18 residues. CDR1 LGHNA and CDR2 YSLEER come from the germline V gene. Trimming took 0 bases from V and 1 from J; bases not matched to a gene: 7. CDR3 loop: CASSQDWTSGTRTDTQYF. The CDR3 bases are TGCGCCAGCAGCCAAGATTGGACTAGCGGCACTCGCACAGATACGCAGTATTTT.

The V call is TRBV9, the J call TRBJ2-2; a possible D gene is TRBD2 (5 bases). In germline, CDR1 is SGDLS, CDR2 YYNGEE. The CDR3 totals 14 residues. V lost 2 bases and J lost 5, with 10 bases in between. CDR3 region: CASSVGVGTGELFF. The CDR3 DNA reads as TGTGCCAGCAGCGTCGGGGTCGGGACCGGGGAGCTGTTTTTT.

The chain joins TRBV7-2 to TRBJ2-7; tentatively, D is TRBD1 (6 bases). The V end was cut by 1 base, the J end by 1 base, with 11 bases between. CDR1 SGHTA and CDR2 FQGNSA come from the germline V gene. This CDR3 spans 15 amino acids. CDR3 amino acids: CASSLGQGSSYEQYF. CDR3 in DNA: TGTGCCAGCAGCTTAGGGCAGGGGAGTTCCTACGAGCAGTACTTC.

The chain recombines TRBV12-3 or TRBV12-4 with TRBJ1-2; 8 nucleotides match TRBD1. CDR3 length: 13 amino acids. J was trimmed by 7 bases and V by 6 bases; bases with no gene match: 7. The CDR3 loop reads CASSPGTGFGYTF. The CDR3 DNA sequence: TGTGCCAGCAGCCCAGGGACAGGCTTTGGCTACACCTTC.

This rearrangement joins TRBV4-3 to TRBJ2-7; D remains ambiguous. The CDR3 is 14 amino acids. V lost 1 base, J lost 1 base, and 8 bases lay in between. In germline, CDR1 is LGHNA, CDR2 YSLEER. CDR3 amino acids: CASSQVPRSYEQYF. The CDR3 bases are TGCGCCAGCAGCCAAGTCCCCAGATCCTACGAGCAGTACTTC.

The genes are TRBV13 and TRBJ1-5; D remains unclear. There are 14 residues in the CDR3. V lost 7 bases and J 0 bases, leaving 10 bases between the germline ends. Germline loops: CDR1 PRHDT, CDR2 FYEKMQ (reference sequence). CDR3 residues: CASTRRGSNQPQHF. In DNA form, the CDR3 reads TGTGCCAGCACCCGCCGGGGTAGCAATCAGCCCCAGCATTTT.

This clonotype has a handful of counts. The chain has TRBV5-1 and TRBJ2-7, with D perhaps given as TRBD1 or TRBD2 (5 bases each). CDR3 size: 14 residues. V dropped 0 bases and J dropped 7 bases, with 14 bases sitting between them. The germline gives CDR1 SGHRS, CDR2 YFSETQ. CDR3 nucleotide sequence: TGCGCCAGCAGCTTGGGTGGGGACCAAAGGGAGCAGTACTTC. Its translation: CASSLGGDQREQYF.

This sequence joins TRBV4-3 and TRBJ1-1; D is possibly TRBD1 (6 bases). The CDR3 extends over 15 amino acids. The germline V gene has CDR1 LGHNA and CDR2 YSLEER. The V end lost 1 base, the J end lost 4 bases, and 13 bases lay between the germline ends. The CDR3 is CASSQGRQAFTEAFF. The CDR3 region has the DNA TGCGCCAGCAGCCAAGGGAGACAGGCTTTCACTGAAGCTTTCTTT.

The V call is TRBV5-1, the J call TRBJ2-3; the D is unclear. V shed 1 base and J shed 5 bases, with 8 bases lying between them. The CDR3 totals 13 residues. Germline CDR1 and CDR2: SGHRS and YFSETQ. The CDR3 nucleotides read TGCGCCAGCAGCTTGACGGAAGGAGATACGCAGTATTTT. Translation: CASSLTEGDTQYF.

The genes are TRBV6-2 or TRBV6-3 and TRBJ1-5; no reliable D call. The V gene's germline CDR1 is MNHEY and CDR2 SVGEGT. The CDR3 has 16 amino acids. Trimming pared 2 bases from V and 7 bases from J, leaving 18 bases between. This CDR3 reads CASSYPLAGRYQPQHF. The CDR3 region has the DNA TGTGCCAGCAGTTACCCGCTCGCGGGGAGATACCAGCCCCAGCATTTT.

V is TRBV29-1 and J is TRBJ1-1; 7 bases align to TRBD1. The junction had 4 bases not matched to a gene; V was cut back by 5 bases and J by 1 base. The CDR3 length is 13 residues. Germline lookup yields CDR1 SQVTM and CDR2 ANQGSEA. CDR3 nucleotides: TGCAGCGTTCCGGGACAGACGAACACTGAAGCTTTCTTT. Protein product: CSVPGQTNTEAFF.

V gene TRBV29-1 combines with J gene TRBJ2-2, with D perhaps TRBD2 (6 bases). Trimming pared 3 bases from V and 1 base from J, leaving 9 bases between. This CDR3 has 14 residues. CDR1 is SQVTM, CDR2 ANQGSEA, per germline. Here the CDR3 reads CSVDVGGNTGELFF. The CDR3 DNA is TGCAGCGTTGATGTCGGGGGGAACACCGGGGAGCTGTTTTTT.

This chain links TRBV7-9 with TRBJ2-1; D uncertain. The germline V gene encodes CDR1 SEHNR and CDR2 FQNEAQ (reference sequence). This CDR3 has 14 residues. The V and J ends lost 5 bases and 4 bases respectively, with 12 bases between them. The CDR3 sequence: CASSVPGPYNEQFF. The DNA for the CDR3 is TGTGCCAGCAGCGTACCCGGGCCTTACAATGAGCAGTTCTTC.

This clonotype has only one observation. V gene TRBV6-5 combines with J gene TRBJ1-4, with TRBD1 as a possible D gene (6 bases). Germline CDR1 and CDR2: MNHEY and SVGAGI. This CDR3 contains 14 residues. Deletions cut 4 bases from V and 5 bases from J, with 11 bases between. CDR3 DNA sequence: TGTGCCAGCAGTTCTAGGGGGGGGAATGAAAAACTGTTTTTT. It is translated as CASSSRGGNEKLFF.

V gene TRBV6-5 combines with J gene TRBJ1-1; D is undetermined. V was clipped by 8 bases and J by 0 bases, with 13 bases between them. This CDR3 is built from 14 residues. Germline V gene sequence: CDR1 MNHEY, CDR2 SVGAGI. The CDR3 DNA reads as TGTGCCAGCGGGCCGACGGGAATGAACACTGAAGCTTTCTTT. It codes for CASGPTGMNTEAFF.

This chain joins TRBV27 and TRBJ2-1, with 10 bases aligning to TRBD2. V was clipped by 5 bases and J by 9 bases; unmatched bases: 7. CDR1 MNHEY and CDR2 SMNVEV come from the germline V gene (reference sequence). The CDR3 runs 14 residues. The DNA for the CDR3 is TGTGCCAGCAGTCTAGCGGGGGTGGCAATTGAGCAGTTCTTC. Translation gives CASSLAGVAIEQFF.

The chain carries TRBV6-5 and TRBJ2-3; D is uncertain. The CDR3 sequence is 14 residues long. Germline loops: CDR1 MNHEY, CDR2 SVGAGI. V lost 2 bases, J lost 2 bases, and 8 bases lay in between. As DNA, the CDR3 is TGTGCCAGCAGTTACCCTGGTCCCACAGATACGCAGTATTTT. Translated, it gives CASSYPGPTDTQYF.

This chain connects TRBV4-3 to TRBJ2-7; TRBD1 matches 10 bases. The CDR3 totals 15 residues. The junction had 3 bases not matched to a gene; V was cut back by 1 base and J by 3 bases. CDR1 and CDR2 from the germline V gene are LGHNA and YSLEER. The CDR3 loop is CASSQAGTGVYEQYF. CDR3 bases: TGCGCCAGCAGCCAAGCCGGGACAGGGGTCTACGAGCAGTACTTC.

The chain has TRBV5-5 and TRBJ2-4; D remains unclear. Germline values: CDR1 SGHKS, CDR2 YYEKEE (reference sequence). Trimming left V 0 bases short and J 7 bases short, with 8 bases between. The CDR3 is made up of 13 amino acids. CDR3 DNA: TGTGCCAGCAGCTTGGACCTTCCGAACATTCAGTACTTC. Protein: CASSLDLPNIQYF. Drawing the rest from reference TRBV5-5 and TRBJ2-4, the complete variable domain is DAGVTQSPTHLIKTRGQQVTLRCSPISGHKSVSWYQQVLGQGPQFIFQYYEKEERGRGNFPDRFSARQFPNYSSELNVNALLLGDSALYLCASSLDLPNIQYFGAGTRLSVL.